The source of this T cell receptor beta chain is a study of metastatic and nonmetastatic thyroid tumors. Study at large: Where malignant and benign thyroid patients were concerned, repertoires were compared across blood and tumor or nodule tissue.

General study findings and limits: Reportedly, malignant thyroid tumors had significantly higher TCR beta diversity than benign nodules, in blood and tumor.

TCRdb reassembled clones from the PCR reads with MiXCR. The sample includes 15,000 to 20,000 clones, 30% to 35% of them seen just once. This clone was seen many times. Antigen unknown. Patients had received no treatment of any kind before thyroid surgery. The sequenced sample was adjacent normal tissue. The clonotype was recovered from a female donor with papillary thyroid cancer or a benign thyroid nodule (not recorded which). Some clones in this sample may be carry-over from other donors' samples.

CDR3 sequence (DNA): TGTGCCAGCAGCCAAGAGGGGGGCCTCCAAGAGACCCAGTACTTC. It translates to CASSQEGGLQETQYF. The rearrangement joins TRBV3-1 to TRBJ2-5; D possibly uses TRBD1 or TRBD2 (6 bases each). V lost 0 bases and J 1 base, leaving 9 bases between the germline ends. Germline V gene lookup returns CDR1 LGHDT and CDR2 YNNKEL (reference sequence). The CDR3 contains 15 residues.